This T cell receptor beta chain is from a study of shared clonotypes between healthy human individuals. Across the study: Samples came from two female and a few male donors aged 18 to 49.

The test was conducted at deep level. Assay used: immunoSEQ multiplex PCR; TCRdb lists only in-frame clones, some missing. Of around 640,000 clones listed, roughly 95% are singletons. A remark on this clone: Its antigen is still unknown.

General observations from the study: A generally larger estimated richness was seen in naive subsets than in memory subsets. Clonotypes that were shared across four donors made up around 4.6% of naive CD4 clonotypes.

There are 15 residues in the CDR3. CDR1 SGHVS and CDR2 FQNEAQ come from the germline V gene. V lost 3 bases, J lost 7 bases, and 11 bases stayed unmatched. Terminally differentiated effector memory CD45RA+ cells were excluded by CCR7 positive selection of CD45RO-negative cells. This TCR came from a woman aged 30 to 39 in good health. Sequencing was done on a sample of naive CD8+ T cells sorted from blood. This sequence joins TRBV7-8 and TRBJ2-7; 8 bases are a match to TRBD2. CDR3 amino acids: CASSLFGGGLAEQYF. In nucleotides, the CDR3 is TGTGCCAGCAGCTTGTTCGGGGGGGGTCTTGCTGAGCAGTACTTC.